A single sample is the source of the 8 T cell receptor beta chains below, sequenced in a study of shared clonotypes between healthy human individuals (dated by TCRdb to 2019 to 2021). For the CD8 naive samples, CD45RO-negative cells were positively selected for CCR7, yielding a CD45RA+CCR7+ population from which TemRA cells were excluded. Libraries came from the immunoSEQ multiplex PCR assay. TCRdb retrieved this table from immuneACCESS and kept in-frame rearrangements only. Not all clones are present; in checked studies, unresolved V genes account for under half, and no reason is known for the remainder. This sample lists more than 2 million clones; just under 95% were detected once. The ten largest clones add up to 0.9% to 1.3% of the sample. The material sequenced was naive CD8+ T cells sorted from blood. Per the publication, the cell subset or site label means: CD45RA+CCR7+. These receptors all come from a young man in good health.

Note on this clone: Given a far larger clone just one base away, this is likely a sequencing read error. V gene TRBV5-1 combines with J gene TRBJ2-1; D is possibly TRBD1 or TRBD2 (5 bases each). This CDR3 has 16 residues. Germline-derived CDR1 and CDR2 are SGHRS and YFSETQ. Deletions cut 1 base from V and 0 bases from J, with 11 bases between. The CDR3 region is CASSLSGANSYNEQFF. In DNA form, the CDR3 reads TGCGCCAGCAGCTTGTCCGGGGCCAACTCCTACAATGAGCAGTTCTTC. Filled out from reference TRBV5-1 and TRBJ2-1, the complete variable domain reads KAGVTQTPRYLIKTRGQQVTLSCSPISGHRSVSWYQQTPGQGLQFLFEYFSETQRNKGNFPGRFSGRQFSNSRSEMNVSTLELGDSALYLCASSLSGANSYNEQFFGPGTRLTVL.

With regard to this clone: One base away lies a much larger clone, so this may be a sequencing read error. Other DNA sequences in this sample translate to the same CDR3. J is TRBJ2-5 and V is TRBV2; D remains ambiguous. The germline V and J ends were trimmed by 6 bases and 5 bases, with 4 bases remaining between them. Per the germline V gene, CDR1 is SNHLY and CDR2 is FYNNEI. The CDR3 spans 10 residues. The CDR3 reads CASSWETQYF. The CDR3 DNA is TGTGCCAGCAGCTGGGAGACCCAGTACTTC. The variable domain in full, completed from reference TRBV2 and TRBJ2-5, reads EPEVTQTPSHQVTQMGQEVILRCVPISNHLYFYWYRQILGQKVEFLVSFYNNEISEKSEIFDDQFSVERPDGSNFTLKIRSTKLEDSAMYFCASSWETQYFGPGTRLLVL.

The rearrangement joins TRBV7-9 to TRBJ2-7; tentative D call: TRBD2 (5 bases). CDR1 and CDR2 from the germline V gene are SEHNR and FQNEAQ (reference sequence). Trimming removed 4 bases at V and 2 bases at J, with 18 bases between. The CDR3 runs to 16 residues. The CDR3 region is CASSSATPEAAYEQYF. CDR3 DNA sequence: TGTGCCAGCAGCTCCGCCACTCCGGAGGCTGCCTACGAGCAGTACTTC. Based on the CDR3 plus reference TRBV7-9 and TRBJ2-7, the full variable domain is DTGVSQNPRHKITKRGQNVTFRCDPISEHNRLYWYRQTLGQGPEFLTYFQNEAQLEKSRLLSDRFSAERPKGSFSTLEIQRTEQGDSAMYLCASSSATPEAAYEQYFGPGTRLTVT.

The chain carries TRBV27 and TRBJ1-5, with D unclear. This CDR3 region has 15 residues. Germline-derived CDR1 and CDR2 are MNHEY and SMNVEV (reference sequence). Deletions cut 3 bases from V and 2 bases from J, with 11 bases between. The CDR3 protein is CASSFRGIGNQPQHF. The CDR3 nucleotides read TGTGCCAGCAGTTTTCGAGGGATTGGCAATCAGCCCCAGCATTTT.

The V gene is TRBV7-2, the J gene TRBJ1-6; D remains ambiguous. V was pared by 1 base and J by 4 bases, with 20 bases between. The length of the CDR3 is 19 residues. Germline loops: CDR1 SGHTA, CDR2 FQGNSA. The CDR3 coding sequence is TGTGCCAGCAGCTTAGACCGCTCTGATCAGGAATGGTATAATTCACCCCTCCACTTT. Translation gives CASSLDRSDQEWYNSPLHF.

The CDR3 protein is CASSPAILPSNYGYTF. CDR3 DNA: TGTGCCAGCAGCCCCGCAATACTGCCCTCTAACTATGGCTACACCTTC. This chain joins TRBV7-9 and TRBJ1-2; the D is unclear. Trimming took off 5 bases at V and 0 bases at J, with 16 bases between the two ends. Germline V lookup: CDR1 SEHNR, CDR2 FQNEAQ (reference sequence). The CDR3 is 16 amino acids. The whole variable domain, remainder taken from reference TRBV7-9 and TRBJ1-2, is DTGVSQNPRHKITKRGQNVTFRCDPISEHNRLYWYRQTLGQGPEFLTYFQNEAQLEKSRLLSDRFSAERPKGSFSTLEIQRTEQGDSAMYLCASSPAILPSNYGYTFGSGTRLTVV.

Notes on this clone: The identical CDR3 is also encoded by other nucleotide sequences in the sample. The chain combines TRBV11-2 with TRBJ2-7, with D unclear. From germline, CDR1 is SGHAT and CDR2 FQNNGV. The germline V and J ends were trimmed by 1 base and 2 bases, with 6 bases remaining between them. The CDR3 covers 13 residues. Here the CDR3 DNA reads TGTGCCAGCAGCTTAGGAAGTACCTACGAGCAGTACTTC. It encodes CASSLGSTYEQYF.

V and J are TRBV25-1 and TRBJ1-2; D might be TRBD1 (5 bases). The V gene lost 7 bases and the J gene lost 8 bases, with 14 bases spanning the gap. The V gene's germline CDR1 is MGHDK and CDR2 SYGVNS. The CDR3 totals 12 residues. CDR3 protein: CASTEGWEGYTF. CDR3 in DNA: TGTGCCAGCACTGAGGGGTGGGAGGGCTACACCTTC.